This T cell receptor (beta chain) stems from a study of low-dose radiotherapy and immunotherapy resistance in tumors. Turning to the study itself: Intravenous cyclophosphamide at 200 mg/m2 preceded radiation and immunotherapy by one day, every two weeks.

With 5 bases removed from V and 10 bases from J, the gap between germline ends came to 18 bases. CDR3 length: 14 amino acids. CDR1 and CDR2 from the germline V gene are SGHVS and FQNEAQ. The time point here: before trial treatment. Those who qualified had advanced solid tumors (lacking tumor-infiltrating lymphocytes). Primers targeting TRAV and TRBV primed first-strand cDNA, covering alpha and beta chains. Amplification, which lasted around 18 PCR cycles, used a constant-region primer and V-primer adapter to amplify TCRs. TCRdb re-derived calls from the reads in MiXCR, one entry per CDR3 protein. In the table there are 65,000 to 95,000 distinct CDR3 sequences, approximately 17% of which are singletons.

This receptor was taken from a male donor with prostate cancer. The chain links TRBV7-8 to TRBJ2-1; D possibly corresponds to TRBD2 (6 bases). Source: PBMCs, taken before treatment. The CDR3 DNA is TGTGCCAGCAGCCTCGGGAGTCCTCCGGGGGAGCAGTTCTTC. This encodes CASSLGSPPGEQFF. The variable domain in full, with the rest retrieved from reference TRBV7-8 and TRBJ2-1, is GAGVSQSPRYKVAKRGQDVALRCDPISGHVSLFWYQQALGQGPEFLTYFQNEAQLDKSGLPSDRFFAERPEGSVSTLKIQRTQQEDSAVYLCASSLGSPPGEQFFGPGTRLTVL.